The clone carrying this T cell receptor (beta chain) showed up just a few times. Its antigen is currently unknown. Trimming cost V 5 bases and J 0 bases; bases outside gene matches: 9. The CDR3 covers 17 residues. Germline V lookup: CDR1 LNHDA, CDR2 SQIVND (reference sequence). This sample stems from a study of CD8 T cells in ankylosing spondylitis. General study results and limits: Seemingly characteristic of ankylosing spondylitis blood was a TCR beta motif consisting of under 10 highly homologous variants.

TCRdb re-analysed the 5' RACE reads in MiXCR, keeping a single row per CDR3 protein. The sample consists of around 540,000 distinct CDR3 sequences, 9.5% to 15% of them appearing once. The sequence was obtained from a male donor with ankylosing spondylitis. The material sequenced was blood, either unsorted or a sorted T cell fraction (not recorded which). The chain combines TRBV19 with TRBJ2-1, with 8 bases identical to TRBD2. Here the CDR3 DNA reads TGTGCCAGTAGTTCCCTCCCGGGGGGGAGCTCCTACAATGAGCAGTTCTTC. It translates to CASSSLPGGSSYNEQFF.